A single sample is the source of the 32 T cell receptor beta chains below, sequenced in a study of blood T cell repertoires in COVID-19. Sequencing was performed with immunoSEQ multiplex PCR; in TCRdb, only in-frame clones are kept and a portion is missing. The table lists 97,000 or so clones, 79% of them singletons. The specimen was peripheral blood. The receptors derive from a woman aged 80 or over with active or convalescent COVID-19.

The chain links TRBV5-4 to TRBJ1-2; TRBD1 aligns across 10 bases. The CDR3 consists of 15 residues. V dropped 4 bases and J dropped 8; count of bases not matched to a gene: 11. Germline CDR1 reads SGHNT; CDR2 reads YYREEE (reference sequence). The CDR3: CASSAPIDRGRGYTF. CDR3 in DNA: TGTGCCAGCAGCGCGCCTATTGACAGGGGGCGAGGCTACACCTTC.

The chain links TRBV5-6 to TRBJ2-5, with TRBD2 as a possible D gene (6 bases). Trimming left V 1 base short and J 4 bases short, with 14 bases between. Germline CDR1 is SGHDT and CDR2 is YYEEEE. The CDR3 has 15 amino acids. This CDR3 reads CASSLPGTGGETQYF. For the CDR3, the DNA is TGTGCCAGCAGCTTGCCGGGAACCGGGGGAGAGACCCAGTACTTC.

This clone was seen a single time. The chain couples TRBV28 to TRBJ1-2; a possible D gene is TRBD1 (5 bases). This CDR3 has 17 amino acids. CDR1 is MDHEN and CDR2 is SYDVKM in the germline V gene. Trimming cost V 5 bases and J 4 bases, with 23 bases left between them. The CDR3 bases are TGTGCCAGCAGTGCGCCCGGGGGGGGACTGCGGTCCTATGGCTACACCTTC. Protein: CASSAPGGGLRSYGYTF.

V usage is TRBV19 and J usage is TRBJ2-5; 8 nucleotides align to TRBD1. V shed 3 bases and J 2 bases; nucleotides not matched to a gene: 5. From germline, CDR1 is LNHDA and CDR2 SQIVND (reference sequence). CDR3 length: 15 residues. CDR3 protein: CASSMITGGQETQYF. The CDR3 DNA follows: TGTGCCAGTAGTATGATTACAGGGGGTCAAGAGACCCAGTACTTC.

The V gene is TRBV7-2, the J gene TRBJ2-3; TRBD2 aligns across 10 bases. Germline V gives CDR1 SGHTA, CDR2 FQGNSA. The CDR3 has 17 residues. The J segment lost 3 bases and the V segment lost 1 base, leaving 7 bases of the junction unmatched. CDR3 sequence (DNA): TGTGCCAGCAGCTTAGGGCTAGCGGGAGTTCGTACAGATACGCAGTATTTT. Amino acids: CASSLGLAGVRTDTQYF.

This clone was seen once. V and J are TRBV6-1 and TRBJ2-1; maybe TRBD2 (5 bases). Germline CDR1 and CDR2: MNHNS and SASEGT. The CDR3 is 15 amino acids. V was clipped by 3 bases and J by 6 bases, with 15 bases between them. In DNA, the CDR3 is TGTGCCAGCAGTGATTTGGAGACGCGGGTCAATGAGCAGTTCTTC. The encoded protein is CASSDLETRVNEQFF.

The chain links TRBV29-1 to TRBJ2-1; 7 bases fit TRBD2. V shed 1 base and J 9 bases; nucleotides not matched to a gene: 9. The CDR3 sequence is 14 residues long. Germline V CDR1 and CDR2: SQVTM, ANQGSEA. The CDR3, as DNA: TGCAGCGTTGAAGGACTAGCCCAAATCGGTGAGCAGTTCTTC. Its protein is CSVEGLAQIGEQFF.

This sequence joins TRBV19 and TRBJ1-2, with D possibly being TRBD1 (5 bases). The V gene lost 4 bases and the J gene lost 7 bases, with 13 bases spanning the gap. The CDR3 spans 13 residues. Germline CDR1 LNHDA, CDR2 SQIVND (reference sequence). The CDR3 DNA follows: TGTGCCAGTAGTAATTGGACACGTACTGGCTACACCTTC. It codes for CASSNWTRTGYTF.

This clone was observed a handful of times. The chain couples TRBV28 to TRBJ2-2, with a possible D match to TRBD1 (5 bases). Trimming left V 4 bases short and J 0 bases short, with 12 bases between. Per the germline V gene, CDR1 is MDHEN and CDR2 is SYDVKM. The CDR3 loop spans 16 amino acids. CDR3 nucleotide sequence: TGTGCCAGCAGTTCTCTCGACAGAACGAACACCGGGGAGCTGTTTTTT. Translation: CASSSLDRTNTGELFF. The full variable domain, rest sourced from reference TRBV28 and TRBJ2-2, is DVKVTQSSRYLVKRTGEKVFLECVQDMDHENMFWYRQDPGLGLRLIYFSYDVKMKEKGDIPEGYSVSREKKERFSLILESASTNQTSMYLCASSSLDRTNTGELFFGEGSRLTVL.

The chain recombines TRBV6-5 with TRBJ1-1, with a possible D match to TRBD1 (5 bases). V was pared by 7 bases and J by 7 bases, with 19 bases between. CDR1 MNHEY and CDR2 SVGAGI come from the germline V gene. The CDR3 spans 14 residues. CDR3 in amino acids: CASTSPGGNYEAFF. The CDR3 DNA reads TGTGCCAGCACCTCCCCCGGGGGAAACTATGAAGCTTTCTTT.

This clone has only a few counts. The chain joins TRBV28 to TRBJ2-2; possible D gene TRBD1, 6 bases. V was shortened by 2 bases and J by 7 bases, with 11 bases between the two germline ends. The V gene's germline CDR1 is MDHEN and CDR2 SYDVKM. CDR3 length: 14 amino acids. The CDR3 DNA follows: TGTGCCAGCAGTTTACTCAGGGGTGGCGGGGAGCTGTTTTTT. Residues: CASSLLRGGGELFF.

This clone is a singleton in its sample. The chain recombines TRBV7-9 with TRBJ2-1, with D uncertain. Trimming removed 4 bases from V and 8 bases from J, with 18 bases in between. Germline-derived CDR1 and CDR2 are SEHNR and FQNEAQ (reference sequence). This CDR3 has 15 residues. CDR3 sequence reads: CASSSSLVSFYEQFF. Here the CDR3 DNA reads TGTGCCAGCAGCTCCAGCTTGGTTAGCTTTTATGAGCAGTTCTTC.

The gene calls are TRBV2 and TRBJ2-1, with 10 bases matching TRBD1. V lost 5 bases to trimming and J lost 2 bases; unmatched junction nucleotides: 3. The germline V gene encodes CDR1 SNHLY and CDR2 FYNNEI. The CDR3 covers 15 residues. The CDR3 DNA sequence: TGTGCCAGCAGTCGGGACAGGGGACCCTACAATGAGCAGTTCTTC. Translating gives CASSRDRGPYNEQFF.

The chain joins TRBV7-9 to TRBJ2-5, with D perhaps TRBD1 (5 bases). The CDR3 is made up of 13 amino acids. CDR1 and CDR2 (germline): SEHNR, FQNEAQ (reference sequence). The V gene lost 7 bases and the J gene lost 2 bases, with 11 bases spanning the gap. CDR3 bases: TGTGCCAGCATCTCAGGGCAGCAAGAGACCCAGTACTTC. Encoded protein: CASISGQQETQYF.

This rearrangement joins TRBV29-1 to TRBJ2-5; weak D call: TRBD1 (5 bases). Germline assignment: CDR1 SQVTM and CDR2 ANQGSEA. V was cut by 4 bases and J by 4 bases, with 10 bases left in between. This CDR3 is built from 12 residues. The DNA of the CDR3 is TGCAGCGTTGTGCAGGGAACAGAGACCCAGTACTTC. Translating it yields CSVVQGTETQYF.

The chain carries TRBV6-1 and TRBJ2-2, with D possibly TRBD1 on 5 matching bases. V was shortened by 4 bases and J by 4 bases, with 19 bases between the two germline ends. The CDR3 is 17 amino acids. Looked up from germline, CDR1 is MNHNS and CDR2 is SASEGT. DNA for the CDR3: TGTGCCAGCAGTGTGAAGGGGCGCTCCTGGGTCACCGGGGAGCTGTTTTTT. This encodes CASSVKGRSWVTGELFF.

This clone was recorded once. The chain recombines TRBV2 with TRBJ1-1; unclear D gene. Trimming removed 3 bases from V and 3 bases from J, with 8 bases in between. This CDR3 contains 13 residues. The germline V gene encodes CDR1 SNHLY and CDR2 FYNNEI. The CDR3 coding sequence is TGTGCCAGCAGTGATCAGAGGGACACTGAAGCTTTCTTT. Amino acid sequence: CASSDQRDTEAFF.

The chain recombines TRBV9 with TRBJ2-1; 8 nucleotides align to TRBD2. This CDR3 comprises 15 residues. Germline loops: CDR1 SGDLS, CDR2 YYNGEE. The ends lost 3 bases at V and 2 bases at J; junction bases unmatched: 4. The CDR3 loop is CASSASGLTYNEQFF. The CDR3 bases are TGTGCCAGCAGCGCTAGCGGGCTCACCTACAATGAGCAGTTCTTC.

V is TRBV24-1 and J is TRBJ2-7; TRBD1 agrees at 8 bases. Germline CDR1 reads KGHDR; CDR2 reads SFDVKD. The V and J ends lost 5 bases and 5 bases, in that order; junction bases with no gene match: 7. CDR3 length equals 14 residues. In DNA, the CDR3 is TGTGCCACCAGTGCAGGGGGCGAATTGCACGAGCAGTACTTC. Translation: CATSAGGELHEQYF.

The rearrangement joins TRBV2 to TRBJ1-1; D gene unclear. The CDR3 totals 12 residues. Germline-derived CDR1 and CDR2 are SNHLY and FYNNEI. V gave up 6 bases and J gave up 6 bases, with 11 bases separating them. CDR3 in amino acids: CASRVLRAEAFF. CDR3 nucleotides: TGTGCCAGCAGGGTTCTCCGGGCTGAAGCTTTCTTT. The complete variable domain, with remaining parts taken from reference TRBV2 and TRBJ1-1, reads EPEVTQTPSHQVTQMGQEVILRCVPISNHLYFYWYRQILGQKVEFLVSFYNNEISEKSEIFDDQFSVERPDGSNFTLKIRSTKLEDSAMYFCASRVLRAEAFFGQGTRLTVV.

The CDR3 DNA sequence: TGTGCCAGCAGTTACTATTCGGTGAACACTGAAGCTTTCTTT. This encodes CASSYYSVNTEAFF. The chain is built from TRBV6-2 or TRBV6-3 and TRBJ1-1; no clear D. The germline V gene encodes CDR1 MNHEY and CDR2 SVGEGT. The V end lost 1 base, the J end lost 0 bases, and 6 bases lay between the germline ends. The CDR3 runs to 14 residues.

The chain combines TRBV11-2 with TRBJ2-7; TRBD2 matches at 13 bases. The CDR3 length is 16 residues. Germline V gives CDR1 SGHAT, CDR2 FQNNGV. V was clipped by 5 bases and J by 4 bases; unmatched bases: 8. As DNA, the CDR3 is TGTGCCAGCAGCCCTTGGACTAGCGGGAGAGTTTACGAGCAGTACTTC. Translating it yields CASSPWTSGRVYEQYF.

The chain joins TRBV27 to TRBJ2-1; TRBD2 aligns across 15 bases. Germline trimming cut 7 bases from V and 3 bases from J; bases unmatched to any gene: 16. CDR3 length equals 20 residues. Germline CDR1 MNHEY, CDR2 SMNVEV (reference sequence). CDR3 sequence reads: CASTPQSGLAGGRDYNEQFF. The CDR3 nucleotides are TGTGCCAGCACCCCACAGTCAGGACTAGCGGGAGGGAGAGACTACAATGAGCAGTTCTTC.

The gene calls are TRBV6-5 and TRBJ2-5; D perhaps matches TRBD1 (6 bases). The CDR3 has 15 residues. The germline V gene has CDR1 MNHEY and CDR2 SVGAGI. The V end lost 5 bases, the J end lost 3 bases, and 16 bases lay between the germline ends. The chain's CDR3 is CASSKTLNREETQYF. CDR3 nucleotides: TGTGCCAGCAGTAAAACCCTAAACAGGGAAGAGACCCAGTACTTC.

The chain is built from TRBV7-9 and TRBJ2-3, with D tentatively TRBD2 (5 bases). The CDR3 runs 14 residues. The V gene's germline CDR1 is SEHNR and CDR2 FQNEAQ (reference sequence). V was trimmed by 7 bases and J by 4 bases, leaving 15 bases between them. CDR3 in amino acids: CASMELRVPDTQYF. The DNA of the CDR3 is TGTGCCAGCATGGAGCTGAGGGTTCCAGATACGCAGTATTTT.

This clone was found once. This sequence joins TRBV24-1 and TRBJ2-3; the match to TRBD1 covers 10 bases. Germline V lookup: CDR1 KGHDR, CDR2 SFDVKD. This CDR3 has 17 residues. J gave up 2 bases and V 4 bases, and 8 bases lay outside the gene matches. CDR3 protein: CATSDPGQGDNTDTQYF. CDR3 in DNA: TGTGCCACCAGTGACCCTGGACAGGGGGACAACACAGATACGCAGTATTTT.

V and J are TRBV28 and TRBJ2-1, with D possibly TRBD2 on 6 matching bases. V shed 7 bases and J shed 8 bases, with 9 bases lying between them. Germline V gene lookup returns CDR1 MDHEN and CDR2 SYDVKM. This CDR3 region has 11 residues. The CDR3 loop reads CASMTRDEQFF. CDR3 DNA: TGTGCCAGCATGACTAGAGATGAGCAGTTCTTC.

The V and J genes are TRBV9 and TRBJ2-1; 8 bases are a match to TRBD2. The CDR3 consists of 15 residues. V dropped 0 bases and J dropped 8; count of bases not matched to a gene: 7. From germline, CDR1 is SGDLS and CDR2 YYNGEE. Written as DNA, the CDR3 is TGTGCCAGCAGCGTAGCTAGTAGCGGGATACATGAGCAGTTCTTC. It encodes CASSVASSGIHEQFF.

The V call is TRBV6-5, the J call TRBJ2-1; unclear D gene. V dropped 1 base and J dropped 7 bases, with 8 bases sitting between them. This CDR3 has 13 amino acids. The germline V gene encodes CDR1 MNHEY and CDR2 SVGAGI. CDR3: CASSYFGWNEQFF. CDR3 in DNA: TGTGCCAGCAGTTACTTCGGGTGGAATGAGCAGTTCTTC.

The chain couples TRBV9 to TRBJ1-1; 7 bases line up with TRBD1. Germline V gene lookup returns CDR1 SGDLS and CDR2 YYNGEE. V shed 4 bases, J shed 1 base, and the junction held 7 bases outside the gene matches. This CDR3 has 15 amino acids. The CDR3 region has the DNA TGTGCCAGCAGCTCCACCGGGACAGCGAACACTGAAGCTTTCTTT. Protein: CASSSTGTANTEAFF.

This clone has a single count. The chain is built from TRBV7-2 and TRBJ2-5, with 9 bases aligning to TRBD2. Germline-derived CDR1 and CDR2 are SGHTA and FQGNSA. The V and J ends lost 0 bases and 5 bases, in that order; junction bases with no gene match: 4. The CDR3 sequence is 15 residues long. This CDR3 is CASSLAGLAGETQYF. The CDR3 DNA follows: TGTGCCAGCAGCTTAGCGGGGCTAGCGGGGGAGACCCAGTACTTC.

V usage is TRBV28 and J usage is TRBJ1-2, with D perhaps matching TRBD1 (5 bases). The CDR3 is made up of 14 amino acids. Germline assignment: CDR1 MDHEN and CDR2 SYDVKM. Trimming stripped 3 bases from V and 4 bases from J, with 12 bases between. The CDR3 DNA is TGTGCCAGCAGTTTGTCCAGGGTAACCTATGGCTACACCTTC. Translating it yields CASSLSRVTYGYTF.